The 5 T cell receptor beta chains in this list originate from one sample, sequenced in a study of T-cell memory formation after mild COVID-19. MiXCR, run by TCRdb on the 5' RACE reads, gives a single entry per CDR3 protein. The table includes roughly 380,000 distinct CDR3 sequences, 28% detected once. The sample consisted of PBMCs or a T cell subset sorted from them (not recorded which). The receptors were sampled from an adult woman who had mild COVID-19 (a few samples of this study predate the infection). Cell type and time point are not known.

The chain couples TRBV4-1 to TRBJ2-1; D unresolved. V dropped 4 bases and J dropped 5 bases, with 18 bases sitting between them. Germline-derived CDR1 and CDR2 are MGHRA and YSYEKL. This CDR3 region has 16 residues. The CDR3 DNA reads TGCGCCAGCAGCCGATTTTGGCCGAGTAACAACAATGAGCAGTTCTTC. Amino acid sequence: CASSRFWPSNNNEQFF.

The table lists this clonotype with a few counts. The chain employs TRBV7-6 and TRBJ2-2; 8 nucleotides align to TRBD2. The CDR3 length is 17 residues. The V and J ends lost 1 base and 0 bases, in that order; junction bases with no gene match: 4. Germline V CDR1 and CDR2: SGHVS, FNYEAQ. For the CDR3, the DNA is TGTGCCAGCAGCTTAGGACGGGGACTAGCGAACACCGGGGAGCTGTTTTTT. Protein product: CASSLGRGLANTGELFF.

The rearrangement links TRBV7-2 to TRBJ1-1; D remains ambiguous. This CDR3 region has 15 residues. The V end lost 0 bases, the J end lost 5 bases, and 13 bases lay between the germline ends. The V gene's germline CDR1 is SGHTA and CDR2 FQGNSA. CDR3: CASSLAPTLGTEAFF. CDR3 in DNA: TGTGCCAGCAGCTTAGCGCCGACGTTAGGGACTGAAGCTTTCTTT.

The J gene is TRBJ2-7, the V gene TRBV7-9; D might be TRBD2 (5 bases). Trimming cost V 5 bases and J 1 base, with 15 bases left between them. Germline CDR1 is SEHNR and CDR2 is FQNEAQ (reference sequence). The CDR3 runs 15 residues. CDR3 in DNA: TGTGCCAGCAGCCCGGGGTCGACCTGGTCCTACGAGCAGTACTTC. It specifies CASSPGSTWSYEQYF.

The rearrangement joins TRBV6-4 to TRBJ2-7; unclear D gene. V was cut by 5 bases and J by 2 bases, with 10 bases left in between. Germline-derived CDR1 and CDR2 are MRHNA and SNTAGT. The CDR3 covers 13 residues. CDR3 sequence (DNA): TGTGCCAGCAGTAAAGGAAGGACCTACGAGCAGTACGTC. It encodes CASSKGRTYEQYV.